This is a list of T cell receptor beta chains from one sample in a study of T cell responses to AZD1222 COVID-19 vaccine. Repertoires were generated with immunoSEQ multiplex PCR, while TCRdb's copy carries only in-frame clones and drops some. The sample includes fewer than 110,000 clones, roughly 90% of them seen just once. The material sequenced was peripheral blood, taken on day 0 of AZD1222 vaccination. These TCRs come from an adult in good health. CDR3s include the opening cysteine and the closing phenylalanine or tryptophan. The D gene is left open where the match is weak. The size of a clone is reported for some rows only, either as once, few or many, or as a class for expanded clones.

d_call,v_call,clone_size,j_call,cdr3_nt,cdr3_aa
NA,TRBV9,once,TRBJ2-7,TGTGCCAGCAGCGTATCCAGCGCGAGCTCCTACGAGCAGTACTTC,CASSVSSASSYEQYF
TRBD1,TRBV5-1,NA,TRBJ2-7,TGCGCCAGCAGCTTGGGGGACAGGGGTGAGCCCTACGAGCAGTACTTC,CASSLGDRGEPYEQYF
NA,TRBV30,NA,TRBJ2-5,TGTGCCTGGAGTGGCTCTAGGGCCGAAGAGACCCAGTACTTC,CAWSGSRAEETQYF
TRBD1,TRBV6-5,NA,TRBJ2-7,TGTGCCAGCAGCCCACGGGGGACAGGAGACTACGAGCAGTACTTC,CASSPRGTGDYEQYF
NA,TRBV19,NA,TRBJ1-3,TGTGCCAGTACCACCTTAATGGGGAGGGAACAGTTCTCTGGAAACACCATATATTTT,CASTTLMGREQFSGNTIYF
NA,TRBV6-2/TRBV6-3,NA,TRBJ2-3,TGTGCCAGCAGTTATGCGAGGGGTACGCAGTATTTT,CASSYARGTQYF
NA,TRBV9,NA,TRBJ1-4,TGTGCCAGCAGCCCCCGTGGGCTAAGCGTCGAAAAACTGTTTTTT,CASSPRGLSVEKLFF
TRBD1,TRBV18,NA,TRBJ2-5,TGTGCCAGCTCAAGGGACAGCCAAGAGACCCAGTACTTC,CASSRDSQETQYF
NA,TRBV18,once,TRBJ1-1,TGTGCCAGCTCACCACTCAAGAACACTGAAGCTTTCTTT,CASSPLKNTEAFF
NA,TRBV7-3,NA,TRBJ2-1,TGTGCCAGCGGCCTGGGGACGGTTGCCTACAATGAGCAGTTCTTC,CASGLGTVAYNEQFF
TRBD2,TRBV14,NA,TRBJ2-2,TGTGCCAGCAACCCTAGCGGGAAAGTAGGGACCGGGGAGCTGTTTTTT,CASNPSGKVGTGELFF
TRBD1,TRBV5-4,NA,TRBJ1-4,TGTGCCAGCAGCGTGGGACAGGGTGACGAAAAACTGTTTTTT,CASSVGQGDEKLFF
TRBD1,TRBV30,NA,TRBJ2-7,TGTGCCTGGAACCGGGACAGCTCCTACGAGCAGTACTTC,CAWNRDSSYEQYF
TRBD2,TRBV18,NA,TRBJ2-2,TGTGCCAGCTCACCATTCGTTAGCGGGAGGGCCGATACCGGGGAGCTGTTTTTT,CASSPFVSGRADTGELFF
NA,TRBV21-1,NA,TRBJ2-1,TGTGCCAGCAGCAAAAGCACGGGACCTTACAATGAGCAGTTCTTC,CASSKSTGPYNEQFF
TRBD1,TRBV19,NA,TRBJ1-5,TGTGCCAGTAGTATCCGGACAGGGCTGCGTCAGCCCCAGCATTTT,CASSIRTGLRQPQHF
TRBD2,TRBV7-9,NA,TRBJ2-7,TGTGCCAGCAGCTTAGGGGACTACCGCTACGAGCAGTACTTC,CASSLGDYRYEQYF